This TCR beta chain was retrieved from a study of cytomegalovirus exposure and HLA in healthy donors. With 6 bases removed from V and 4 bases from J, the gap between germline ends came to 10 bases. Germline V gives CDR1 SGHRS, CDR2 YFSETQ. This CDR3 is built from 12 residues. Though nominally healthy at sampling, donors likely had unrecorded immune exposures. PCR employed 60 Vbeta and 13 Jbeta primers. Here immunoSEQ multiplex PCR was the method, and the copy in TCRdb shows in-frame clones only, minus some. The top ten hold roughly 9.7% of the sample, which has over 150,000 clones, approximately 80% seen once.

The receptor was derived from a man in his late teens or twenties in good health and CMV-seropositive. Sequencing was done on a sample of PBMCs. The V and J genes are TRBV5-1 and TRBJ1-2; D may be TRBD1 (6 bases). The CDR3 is CASTLDSYGYTF. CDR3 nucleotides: TGCGCCAGCACGTTGGACAGCTATGGCTACACCTTC. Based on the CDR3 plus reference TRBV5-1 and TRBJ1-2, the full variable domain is KAGVTQTPRYLIKTRGQQVTLSCSPISGHRSVSWYQQTPGQGLQFLFEYFSETQRNKGNFPGRFSGRQFSNSRSEMNVSTLELGDSALYLCASTLDSYGYTFGSGTRLTVV.